The rows below give T cell receptor beta chains drawn from one sample of a study of Graves' ophthalmopathy and Graves' hyperthyroidism. TCRdb ran MiXCR on the multiplex PCR reads and lists one entry per CDR3 protein. The sample lists under 800,000 distinct CDR3 sequences, about 20% occurring once. The sample was peripheral blood. Receptor source: a woman aged 18-30 years with stable Graves' hyperthyroidism. Some clones in this sample may be carry-over from other donors' samples. Both conserved end residues are part of each CDR3. Fields, in order: D gene, J gene, clone size, V gene, CDR3 protein, CDR3 DNA. The D gene is left open where the match is weak. Size values are once, few and many counts, or a class for expanded clones, and some rows have none.

NA	TRBJ1-2	many	TRBV5-1	CASSLQPDTNYGYTF	TGCGCCAGCAGCTTGCAGCCAGACACTAACTATGGCTACACCTTC
TRBD1	TRBJ1-1	many	TRBV12-3/TRBV12-4	CASSLKQGANPNTEAFF	TGTGCCAGCAGTTTAAAACAGGGGGCAAACCCGAACACTGAAGCTTTCTTT
NA	TRBJ1-1	few	TRBV10-2	CASSGIEAFF	TGCGCCAGCAGTGGAATTGAAGCTTTCTTT
NA	TRBJ2-7	few	TRBV6-1	CASKKGTYEQYF	TGTGCCAGCAAAAAGGGGACCTACGAGCAGTACTTC
NA	TRBJ1-1	many	TRBV9	CASSATDGTSPEAFF	TGTGCCAGCAGCGCCACCGACGGGACATCCCCCGAGGCTTTCTTT
NA	TRBJ1-5	NA	TRBV19	CASTGGGTNQPQHF	TGTGCCAGTACCGGGGGGGGGACCAATCAGCCCCAGCATTTT
TRBD2	TRBJ2-7	few	TRBV6-1	CASSELAGINEQYF	TGTGCCAGCAGTGAACTAGCGGGGATTAACGAGCAGTACTTC
TRBD1	TRBJ2-7	few	TRBV2	CASSEVLDRAYEQYF	TGTGCCAGCAGTGAGGTCCTGGACAGGGCCTACGAGCAGTACTTC
NA	TRBJ1-5	many	TRBV11-2	CASSLRSNQPQHF	TGTGCCAGCAGCTTACGTAGCAATCAGCCCCAGCATTTT
TRBD2	TRBJ2-5	many	TRBV20-1	CSARLLAGDQETQYF	TGCAGTGCTAGGCTTCTAGCGGGAGACCAAGAGACCCAGTACTTC
NA	TRBJ1-5	many	TRBV12-3/TRBV12-4	CASSQIRGNSWGLAQHF	TGTGCCAGCAGCCAAATCCGCGGGAACAGTTGGGGTTTGGCCCAGCATTTT
NA	TRBJ2-5	many	TRBV12-3/TRBV12-4	CASKKETQYF	TGTGCCAGCAAAAAAGAGACCCAGTACTTC
NA	TRBJ2-7	many	TRBV6-1	CASIRLPYSYEQYF	TGTGCCAGCATACGTCTTCCATACTCCTACGAGCAGTACTTC
NA	TRBJ1-6	many	TRBV2	CASLHRAGWNSPLHF	TGTGCCAGTCTACACAGGGCAGGTTGGAATTCACCCCTCCACTTT
NA	TRBJ1-3	many	TRBV19	CASAEGLGISGNTIYF	TGTGCCAGTGCCGAGGGGCTAGGGATCTCTGGAAACACCATATATTTT
TRBD1	TRBJ1-1	many	TRBV3-1	CASSPTGVANTEAFF	TGTGCCAGCAGCCCGACAGGGGTTGCGAACACTGAAGCTTTCTTT
NA	TRBJ1-1	NA	TRBV24-1	CATSDGVMAFF	TGTGCCACCAGTGATGGTGTAATGGCTTTCTTT
TRBD1	TRBJ2-7	many	TRBV11-1	CASSLAGLDRGYGEQYF	TGTGCCAGCAGCTTAGCCGGGCTGGACAGGGGGTACGGCGAGCAGTACTTC
TRBD1	TRBJ1-1	many	TRBV10-1	CASSESGQGTSEAFF	TGCGCCAGCAGTGAGTCGGGACAGGGGACCTCTGAAGCTTTCTTT
TRBD1	TRBJ2-7	many	TRBV6-1	CASSQGQGGVYEQYF	TGTGCCAGCAGTCAGGGACAGGGAGGGGTATACGAGCAGTACTTC
NA	TRBJ1-6	NA	TRBV20-1	CSARVPGSDSPLHF	TGCAGTGCTAGAGTACCGGGTTCGGATTCACCCCTCCACTTT
NA	TRBJ1-2	few	TRBV11-2	CASSLDLAADITHGYTF	TGTGCCAGCAGCTTAGATCTAGCGGCCGATATTACCCATGGCTACACCTTC
TRBD2	TRBJ2-7	many	TRBV12-3/TRBV12-4	CASSLMGGTYEQYF	TGTGCCAGCAGCCTCATGGGGGGGACCTACGAGCAGTACTTC
NA	TRBJ1-1	many	TRBV12-3/TRBV12-4	CASSLGQGGYRLNTEAFF	TGTGCCAGCAGTTTAGGGCAGGGCGGGTACCGATTGAACACTGAAGCTTTCTTT
TRBD1	TRBJ1-5	many	TRBV15	CATSRTGRNQPQHF	TGTGCCACCAGCAGGACAGGGCGGAATCAGCCCCAGCATTTT
TRBD1	TRBJ1-6	NA	TRBV5-1	CASSFRGQGYTNSPLHF	TGCGCCAGCAGCTTCAGGGGACAGGGTTATACTAATTCACCCCTCCACTTT
NA	TRBJ1-6	many	TRBV2	CASSEEQPNNSPLHF	TGTGCCAGCAGTGAGGAACAGCCCAATAATTCACCCCTCCACTTT
NA	TRBJ2-7	many	TRBV5-1	CASNLGPGSYEQYF	TGCGCCAGCAACCTTGGGCCAGGGTCCTACGAGCAGTACTTC
TRBD1	TRBJ1-6	many	TRBV6-5	CASSPGQGKSPLHF	TGTGCCAGCAGTCCCGGACAGGGTAAATCACCCCTCCACTTT
NA	TRBJ1-2	many	TRBV7-9	CASSSAGKGGYTF	TGTGCCAGCAGCTCTGCAGGGAAGGGTGGCTACACCTTC
NA	TRBJ2-2	few	TRBV13	CASSSRPPPGELFF	TGTGCCAGCAGCTCTAGGCCGCCCCCCGGGGAGCTGTTTTTT
NA	TRBJ2-5	many	TRBV6-5	CASSYGVEGYQETQYF	TGTGCCAGCAGTTACGGGGTGGAGGGGTACCAAGAGACCCAGTACTTC
TRBD2	TRBJ2-7	many	TRBV12-3/TRBV12-4	CASSLTSGKEYEQYF	TGTGCCAGCAGTTTAACTAGCGGGAAGGAGTACGAGCAGTACTTC
NA	TRBJ2-7	NA	TRBV7-2	CASSLEAARGYEQYF	TGTGCCAGCAGCCTCGAAGCCGCTAGAGGCTACGAGCAGTACTTC
NA	TRBJ1-1	many	TRBV6-1	CASTLNGGAEAFF	TGTGCCAGCACCCTAAATGGTGGGGCTGAAGCTTTCTTT
TRBD1	TRBJ1-1	many	TRBV20-1	CSGTPGQGREAFF	TGCAGTGGGACACCGGGACAGGGGCGTGAAGCTTTCTTT
NA	TRBJ2-7	many	TRBV7-9	CASSLVGREYEQYF	TGTGCCAGCAGCTTAGTCGGCAGGGAATACGAGCAGTACTTC
TRBD1	TRBJ1-5	NA	TRBV19	CAISRGIGYQPQHF	TGTGCCATCAGCAGGGGGATCGGCTATCAGCCTCAGCATTTT
TRBD1	TRBJ1-5	NA	TRBV24-1	CATSDSYRGPQHF	TGTGCCACCAGTGATTCCTACAGGGGTCCCCAGCATTTT
TRBD2	TRBJ2-5	many	TRBV29-1	CSVLAENQETQYF	TGCAGCGTACTAGCGGAAAACCAAGAGACCCAGTACTTC
NA	TRBJ2-2	many	TRBV12-3/TRBV12-4	CASSGGGLGTGELFF	TGTGCCAGCAGCGGAGGGGGCCTGGGCACCGGGGAGCTGTTTTTT
NA	TRBJ2-5	few	TRBV25-1	CASSEAARAAETQYF	TGTGCCAGCAGTGAAGCCGCGAGGGCGGCGGAGACCCAGTACTTC